These T cell receptor beta chains were read from a single sample in a study of PD-1 blockade in mismatch repair-deficient tumors. Generated by immunoSEQ multiplex PCR, the TCRdb table keeps only in-frame clones and is missing some. This table holds some 84,000 clones, about 84% found once. The sample consisted of peripheral blood, taken 12 weeks after starting pembrolizumab. These receptors were obtained from an adult with mismatch repair-deficient cancer. Both conserved end residues are part of each CDR3. Fields, in order: V gene, clone size, J gene, D gene, CDR3 length, CDR3 DNA, CDR3 protein. A D gene is named only where the DNA matches it firmly. The size field is filled for only some rows; it gives once, few, many or a size class.

>TRBV29-1|.|TRBJ2-3|.|13
TGCAGCGTTGTCGTTCTAGGCACAGATACGCAGTATTTT
CSVVVLGTDTQYF
>TRBV6-5|.|TRBJ2-5|.|11
TGTGCCAGCTGCCAAGAGGAGACCCAGTACTTC
CASCQEETQYF
>TRBV6-1|.|TRBJ2-4|.|12
TGTGCCAGCAGCTCCCCCCGGGTGGTTCAGTACTTC
CASSSPRVVQYF
>TRBV5-1|.|TRBJ2-3|.|12
TGCGCCAGCAGCTTAGTGGCTGACACGCAGTATTTT
CASSLVADTQYF
>TRBV5-4|.|TRBJ2-5|.|13
TGTGCCAGCAGCTGGGACACCCAAGAGACCCAGTACTTC
CASSWDTQETQYF
>TRBV2|few|TRBJ2-6|.|17
TGTGCCAGCAGTCAACCCCGTCCCCGCGCAGGGGCCAACGTCCTGACTTTC
CASSQPRPRAGANVLTF
>TRBV5-1|.|TRBJ2-3|TRBD2|15
TGCGCCAGCAGCTTAGGCGGGAGGGGAACAGATACGCAGTATTTT
CASSLGGRGTDTQYF
>TRBV2|.|TRBJ2-1|.|11
TGTGCCAGCAGCCTCACTAGGGAGCAGTTCTTC
CASSLTREQFF
>TRBV19|.|TRBJ2-2|.|16
TGTGCCAGTAGTGCCGGGTGGCTTATTAACACCGGGGAGCTGTTTTTT
CASSAGWLINTGELFF
>TRBV4-2|.|TRBJ2-7|.|13
TGTGCCAGCAGCCAACCGGCTGGGGACGAGCAGTACTTC
CASSQPAGDEQYF
>TRBV7-9|.|TRBJ2-5|.|14
TGTGCCAGCAGCTTAGCGAGACGTGGGGAGACCCAGTACTTC
CASSLARRGETQYF
>TRBV13|.|TRBJ1-1|.|11
TGTGCCAGCAGCATAGCCAGGGCGGCTTTCTTT
CASSIARAAFF
>TRBV27|.|TRBJ2-1|TRBD2|15
TGTGCCAGCAGCGGCGGACTAGCGGGAGAAAATGAGCAGTTCTTC
CASSGGLAGENEQFF
>TRBV10-3|.|TRBJ2-1|TRBD2|17
TGTGCCATCAGAGAATCCGGGACTAGCGGGCAATACAATGAGCAGTTCTTC
CAIRESGTSGQYNEQFF
>TRBV5-4|.|TRBJ2-5|.|16
TGTGCCAGCAGCTTGGGAGGGGGGGAACCGTTGGAGACCCAGTACTTC
CASSLGGGEPLETQYF
>TRBV5-1|.|TRBJ1-1|.|14
TGCGCCAGCAGCTCCTACGAGATGAACACTGAAGCTTTCTTT
CASSSYEMNTEAFF
>TRBV15|.|TRBJ2-3|TRBD2|17
TGTGCCACCAGCAGAAGCCGGGCCCCGGGGGGACCAGATACGCAGTATTTT
CATSRSRAPGGPDTQYF
>TRBV15|few|TRBJ2-7|TRBD1|14
TGTGCCACCAGCCTAGGACAGGGATCCTACGAGCAGTACTTC
CATSLGQGSYEQYF
>TRBV21-1|.|TRBJ1-1|.|15
TGTGCCAGCAGCATGGGGGGCTCGCAGGACACTGAAGCTTTCTTT
CASSMGGSQDTEAFF
>TRBV5-6|.|TRBJ2-6|.|17
TGTGCCAGCAGCTTGAGACTCCTGGGCTCTGGGGCCAACGTCCTGACTTTC
CASSLRLLGSGANVLTF
>TRBV4-3|once|TRBJ2-3|TRBD2|16
TGCGCCAGCAGCCAAGACAGCGGGAGGTCCACAGATACGCAGTATTTT
CASSQDSGRSTDTQYF
>TRBV5-6|.|TRBJ1-1|TRBD1|16
TGTGCCAGCAGCCCCAGACAGGGGAGCGGTAGGACTGAAGCTTTCTTT
CASSPRQGSGRTEAFF
>TRBV7-8|once|TRBJ2-7|.|16
TGTGCCAGCAGCTTAGGGATGGTCGTAGCGGACTACGAGCAGTACTTC
CASSLGMVVADYEQYF
>TRBV5-1|.|TRBJ2-3|.|15
TGCGCCAGCAGCGTAAGCTTTTCTAGCACAGATACGCAGTATTTT
CASSVSFSSTDTQYF
>TRBV2|.|TRBJ2-7|.|14
TGTGCCAGCAGTGAGTTCGTTCTCCTCGACGAGCAGTACTTC
CASSEFVLLDEQYF
>TRBV6-5|.|TRBJ2-5|.|14
TGTGCCAGCAGTTACACTTCCATTCAAGAGACCCAGTACTTC
CASSYTSIQETQYF
>TRBV5-1|.|TRBJ1-3|.|15
TGCGCCAGCAGCGCTGACCCCACCTCTGGAAACACCATATATTTT
CASSADPTSGNTIYF
>TRBV30|.|TRBJ1-4|.|14
TGTGCCTGGAGCGCGAGGGGGGCGGGCGAAAAACTGTTTTTT
CAWSARGAGEKLFF
>TRBV6-4|.|TRBJ2-2|.|16
TGTGCCAGCAGTGATGAGTGGGGATTGGACACCGGGGAGCTGTTTTTT
CASSDEWGLDTGELFF
>TRBV5-4|.|TRBJ1-1|.|16
TGTGCCAGCAGCTTGGCGGCAACAACCTTGAACACTGAAGCTTTCTTT
CASSLAATTLNTEAFF
>TRBV19|few|TRBJ1-2|.|11
TGTGCCAGTAGATTATGGCTTGGCTACACCTTC
CASRLWLGYTF
>TRBV5-6|.|TRBJ1-3|.|13
TGTGCCAGCAGCCGGACAGAGGGAAACACCATATATTTT
CASSRTEGNTIYF
>TRBV6-6|.|TRBJ1-2|TRBD1|15
TGTGCCAGCAGACCCGGACAGGCCACTAACTATGGCTACACCTTC
CASRPGQATNYGYTF
>TRBV27|few|TRBJ2-2|TRBD2|15
TGTGCCAGCAGGCGTAGCGGGGCGAACACCGGGGAGCTGTTTTTT
CASRRSGANTGELFF
>TRBV5-4|few|TRBJ1-2|TRBD1|13
TGTGCCAGCAGCTCTCCAGGGGGCGATGGCTACACCTTC
CASSSPGGDGYTF
>TRBV4-2|many|TRBJ2-3|TRBD2|16
TGTGCCAGCAGCCAAGATGGAGCGGGAGAAATAGATACGCAGTATTTT
CASSQDGAGEIDTQYF
>TRBV7-8|.|TRBJ2-1|.|14
TGTGCCAGCAGCAACAGGCCAACTAGTGCCGAACAGTTCTTC
CASSNRPTSAEQFF
>TRBV15|.|TRBJ2-7|.|13
TGTGCCACCAGCAGCATACCTGGGGGCGAGCAGTACTTC
CATSSIPGGEQYF
>TRBV5-4|.|TRBJ1-1|.|14
TGTGCCAGCAATGCGGGGTTGATGAACACTGAAGCTTTCTTT
CASNAGLMNTEAFF
>TRBV5-6|once|TRBJ2-7|TRBD2|15
TGTGCCAGCAACGAAGCGGGAGGGCCCTCCTACGAGCAGTACTTC
CASNEAGGPSYEQYF